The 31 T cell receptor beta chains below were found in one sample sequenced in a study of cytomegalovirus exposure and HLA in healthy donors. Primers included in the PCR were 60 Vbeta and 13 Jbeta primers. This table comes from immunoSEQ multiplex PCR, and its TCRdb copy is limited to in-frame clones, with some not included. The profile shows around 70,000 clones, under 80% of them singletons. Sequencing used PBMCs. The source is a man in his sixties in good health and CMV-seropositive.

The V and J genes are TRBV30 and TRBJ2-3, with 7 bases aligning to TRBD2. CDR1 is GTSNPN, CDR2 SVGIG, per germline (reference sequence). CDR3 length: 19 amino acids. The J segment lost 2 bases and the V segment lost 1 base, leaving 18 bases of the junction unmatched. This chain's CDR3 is CAWSGIYTGTNPYTDTQYF. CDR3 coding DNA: TGTGCCTGGAGTGGAATTTATACTGGGACTAACCCTTACACAGATACGCAGTATTTT.

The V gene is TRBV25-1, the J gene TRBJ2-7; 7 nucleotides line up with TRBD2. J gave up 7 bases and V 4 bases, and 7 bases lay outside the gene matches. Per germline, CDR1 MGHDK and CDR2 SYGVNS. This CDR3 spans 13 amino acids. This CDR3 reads CASSVGGVGEQYF. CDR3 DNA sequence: TGTGCCAGCAGTGTTGGGGGGGTGGGGGAGCAGTACTTC.

The CDR3 DNA reads TGCGCCAGCAAGGAGGAAACGGCTTATGGCTACACCTTC. Its protein is CASKEETAYGYTF. The genes are TRBV5-1 and TRBJ1-2; D remains unclear. V was clipped by 6 bases and J by 5 bases, with 14 bases between them. There are 13 residues in the CDR3. The germline V gene has CDR1 SGHRS and CDR2 YFSETQ.

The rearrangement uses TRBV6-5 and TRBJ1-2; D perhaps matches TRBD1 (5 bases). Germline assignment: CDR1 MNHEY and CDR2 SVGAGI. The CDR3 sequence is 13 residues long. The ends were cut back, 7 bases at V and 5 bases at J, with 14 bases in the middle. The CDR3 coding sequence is TGTGCCAGCACCCCTCTGGGGCAGTATGGCTACACCTTC. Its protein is CASTPLGQYGYTF.

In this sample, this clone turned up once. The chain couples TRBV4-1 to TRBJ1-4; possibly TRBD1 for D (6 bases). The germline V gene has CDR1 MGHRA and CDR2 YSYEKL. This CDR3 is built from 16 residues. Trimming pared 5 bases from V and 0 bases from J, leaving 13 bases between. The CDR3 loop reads CASSSGQPTTNEKLFF. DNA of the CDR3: TGCGCCAGCAGCTCGGGACAACCTACAACTAATGAAAAACTGTTTTTT.

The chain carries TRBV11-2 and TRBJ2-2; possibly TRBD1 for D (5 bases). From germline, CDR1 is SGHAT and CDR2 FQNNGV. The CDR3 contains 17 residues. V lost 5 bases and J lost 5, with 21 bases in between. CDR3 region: CASSRLGQRERTGELFF. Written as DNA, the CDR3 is TGTGCCAGCAGCCGCTTGGGGCAGCGAGAAAGGACCGGGGAGCTGTTTTTT.

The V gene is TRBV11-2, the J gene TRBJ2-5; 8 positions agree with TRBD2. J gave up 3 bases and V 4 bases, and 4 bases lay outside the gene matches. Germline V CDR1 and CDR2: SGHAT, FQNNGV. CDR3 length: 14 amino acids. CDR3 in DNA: TGTGCCAGCAGCTCTTTGGGACTAGAAGAGACCCAGTACTTC. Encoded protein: CASSSLGLEETQYF.

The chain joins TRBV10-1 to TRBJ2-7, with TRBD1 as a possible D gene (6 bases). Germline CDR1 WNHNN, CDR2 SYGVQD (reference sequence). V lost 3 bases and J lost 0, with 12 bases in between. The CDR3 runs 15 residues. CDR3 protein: CASSERGGPSYEQYF. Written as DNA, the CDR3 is TGCGCCAGCAGTGAACGAGGGGGTCCCTCCTACGAGCAGTACTTC.

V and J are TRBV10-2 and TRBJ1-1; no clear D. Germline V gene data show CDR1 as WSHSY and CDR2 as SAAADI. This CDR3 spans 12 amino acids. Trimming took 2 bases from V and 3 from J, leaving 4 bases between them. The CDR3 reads CASSEGDTEAFF. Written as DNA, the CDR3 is TGCGCCAGCAGTGAGGGAGACACTGAAGCTTTCTTT.

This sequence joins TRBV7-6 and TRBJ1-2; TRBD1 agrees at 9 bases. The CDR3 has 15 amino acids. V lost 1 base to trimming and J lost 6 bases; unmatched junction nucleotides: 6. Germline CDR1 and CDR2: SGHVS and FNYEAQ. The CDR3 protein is CASSLGGDRVNGYTF. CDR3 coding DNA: TGTGCCAGCAGCTTAGGCGGGGACAGGGTTAATGGCTACACCTTC.

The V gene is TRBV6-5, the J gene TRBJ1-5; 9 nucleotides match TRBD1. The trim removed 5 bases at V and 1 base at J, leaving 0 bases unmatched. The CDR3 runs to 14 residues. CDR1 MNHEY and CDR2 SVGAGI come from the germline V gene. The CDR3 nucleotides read TGTGCCAGCAGTGACAGGGGGAGCAATCAGCCCCAGCATTTT. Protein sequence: CASSDRGSNQPQHF.

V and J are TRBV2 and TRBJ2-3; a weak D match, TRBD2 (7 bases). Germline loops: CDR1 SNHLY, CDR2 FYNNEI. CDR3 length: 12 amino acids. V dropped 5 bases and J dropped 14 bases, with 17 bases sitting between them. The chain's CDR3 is CASSPDSRGRYF. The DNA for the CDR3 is TGTGCCAGCAGTCCGGACAGTCGCGGGAGGTATTTT. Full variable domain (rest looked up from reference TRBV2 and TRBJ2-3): EPEVTQTPSHQVTQMGQEVILRCVPISNHLYFYWYRQILGQKVEFLVSFYNNEISEKSEIFDDQFSVERPDGSNFTLKIRSTKLEDSAMYFCASSPDSRGRYFGPGTRLTVL.

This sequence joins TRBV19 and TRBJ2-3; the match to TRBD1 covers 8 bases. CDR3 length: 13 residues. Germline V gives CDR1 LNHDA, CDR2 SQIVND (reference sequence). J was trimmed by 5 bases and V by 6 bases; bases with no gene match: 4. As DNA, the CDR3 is TGTGCCAGTAGAAGGGACAGGCAAGATACGCAGTATTTT. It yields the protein CASRRDRQDTQYF.

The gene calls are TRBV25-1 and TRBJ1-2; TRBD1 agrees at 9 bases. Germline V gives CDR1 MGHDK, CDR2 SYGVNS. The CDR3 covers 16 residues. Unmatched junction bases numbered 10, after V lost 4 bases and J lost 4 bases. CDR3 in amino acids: CASSGPTGGNLYGYTF. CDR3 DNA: TGTGCCAGCAGTGGCCCGACAGGGGGTAACCTCTATGGCTACACCTTC.

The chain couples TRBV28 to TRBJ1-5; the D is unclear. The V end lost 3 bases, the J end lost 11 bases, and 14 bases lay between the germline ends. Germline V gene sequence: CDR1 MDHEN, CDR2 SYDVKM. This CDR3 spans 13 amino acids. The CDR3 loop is CASSFSTRIAQHF. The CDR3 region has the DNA TGTGCCAGCAGTTTTTCGACTAGAATAGCCCAGCATTTT.

CDR3 sequence reads: CASSFGGRGYEQYF. CDR3 bases: TGTGCCAGCAGTTTTGGCGGTAGGGGGTACGAGCAGTACTTC. The chain recombines TRBV27 with TRBJ2-7, with D tentatively TRBD1 (6 bases). Germline assignment: CDR1 MNHEY and CDR2 SMNVEV (reference sequence). The CDR3 extends over 14 amino acids. With 3 bases removed from V and 4 bases from J, the gap between germline ends came to 13 bases.

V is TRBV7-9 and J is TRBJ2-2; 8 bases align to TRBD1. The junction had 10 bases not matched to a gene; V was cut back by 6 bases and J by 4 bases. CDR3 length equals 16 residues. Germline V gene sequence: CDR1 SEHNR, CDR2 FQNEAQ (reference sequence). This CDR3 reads CASRRGQGLTTGELFF. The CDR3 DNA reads TGTGCCAGCAGACGTGGACAGGGTCTTACCACCGGGGAGCTGTTTTTT.

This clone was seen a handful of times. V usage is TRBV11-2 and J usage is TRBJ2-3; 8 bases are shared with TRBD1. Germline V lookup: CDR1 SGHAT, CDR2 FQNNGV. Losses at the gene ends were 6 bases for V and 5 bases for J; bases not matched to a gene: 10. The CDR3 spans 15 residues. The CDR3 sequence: CASSFTGGLGDTQYF. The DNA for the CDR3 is TGTGCCAGCAGTTTTACAGGGGGACTTGGAGATACGCAGTATTTT. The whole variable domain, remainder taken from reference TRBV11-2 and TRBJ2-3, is EAGVAQSPRYKIIEKRQSVAFWCNPISGHATLYWYQQILGQGPKLLIQFQNNGVVDDSQLPKDRFSAERLKGVDSTLKIQPAKLEDSAVYLCASSFTGGLGDTQYFGPGTRLTVL.

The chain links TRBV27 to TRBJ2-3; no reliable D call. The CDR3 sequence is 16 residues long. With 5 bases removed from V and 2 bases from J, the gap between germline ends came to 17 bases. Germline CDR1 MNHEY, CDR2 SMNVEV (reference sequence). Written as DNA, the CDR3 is TGTGCCAGCAGTCCCACACAGAATCCAGTCACAGATACGCAGTATTTT. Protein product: CASSPTQNPVTDTQYF.

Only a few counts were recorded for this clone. Written as DNA, the CDR3 is TGTGCCAGCTCACCAGGGGGGTATAATTCACCCCTCCACTTT. This gives the protein CASSPGGYNSPLHF. V usage is TRBV18 and J usage is TRBJ1-6, with a tentative D call TRBD1 (5 bases). The V and J ends lost 2 bases and 4 bases respectively, with 6 bases between them. CDR3 length: 14 amino acids. Per the germline V gene, CDR1 is KGHSH and CDR2 is LQKENI.

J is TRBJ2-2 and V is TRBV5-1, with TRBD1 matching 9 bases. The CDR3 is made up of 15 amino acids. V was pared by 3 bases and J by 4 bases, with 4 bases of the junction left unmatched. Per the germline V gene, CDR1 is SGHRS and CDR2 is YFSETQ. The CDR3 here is CASSSTGGSTGELFF. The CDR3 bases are TGCGCCAGCAGCTCGACAGGGGGGTCCACCGGGGAGCTGTTTTTT.

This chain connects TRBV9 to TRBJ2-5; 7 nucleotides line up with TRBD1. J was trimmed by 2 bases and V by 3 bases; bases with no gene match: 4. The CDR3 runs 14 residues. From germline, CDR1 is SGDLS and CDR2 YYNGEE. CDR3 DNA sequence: TGTGCCAGCAGCGCGGGACAGATACAAGAGACCCAGTACTTC. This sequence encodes CASSAGQIQETQYF.

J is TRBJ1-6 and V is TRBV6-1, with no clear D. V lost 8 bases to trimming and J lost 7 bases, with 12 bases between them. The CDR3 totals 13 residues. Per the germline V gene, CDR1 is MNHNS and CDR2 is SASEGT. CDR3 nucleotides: TGTGCCAGCTTCGGGGAGGGCAATTCACCCCTCCACTTT. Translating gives CASFGEGNSPLHF.

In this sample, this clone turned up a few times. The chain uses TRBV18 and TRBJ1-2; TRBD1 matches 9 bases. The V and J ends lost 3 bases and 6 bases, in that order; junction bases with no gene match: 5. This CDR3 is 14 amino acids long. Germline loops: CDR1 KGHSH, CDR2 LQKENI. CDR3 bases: TGTGCCAGCTCACCCGGGACAGGGTTGGATGGCTACACCTTC. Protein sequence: CASSPGTGLDGYTF.

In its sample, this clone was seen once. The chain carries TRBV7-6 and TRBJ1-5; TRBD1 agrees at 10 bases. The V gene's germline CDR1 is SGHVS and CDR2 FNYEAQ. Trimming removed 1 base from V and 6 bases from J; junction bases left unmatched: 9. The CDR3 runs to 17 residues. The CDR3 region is CASSLGTRQGASQPQHF. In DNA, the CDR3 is TGTGCCAGCAGCTTAGGGACGAGACAGGGGGCGTCTCAGCCCCAGCATTTT.

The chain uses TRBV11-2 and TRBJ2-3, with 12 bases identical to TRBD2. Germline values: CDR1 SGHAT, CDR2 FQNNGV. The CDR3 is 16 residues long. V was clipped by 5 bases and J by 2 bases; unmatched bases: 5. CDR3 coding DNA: TGTGCCAGCAGCCTACTAGCGGGGGGTACCACAGATACGCAGTATTTT. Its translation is CASSLLAGGTTDTQYF.

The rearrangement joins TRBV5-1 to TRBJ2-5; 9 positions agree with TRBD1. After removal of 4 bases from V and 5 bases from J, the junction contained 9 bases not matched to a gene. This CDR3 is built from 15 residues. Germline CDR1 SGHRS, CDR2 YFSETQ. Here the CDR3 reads CASSQDRGVWETQYF. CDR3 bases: TGCGCCAGCAGCCAGGACAGGGGAGTATGGGAGACCCAGTACTTC.

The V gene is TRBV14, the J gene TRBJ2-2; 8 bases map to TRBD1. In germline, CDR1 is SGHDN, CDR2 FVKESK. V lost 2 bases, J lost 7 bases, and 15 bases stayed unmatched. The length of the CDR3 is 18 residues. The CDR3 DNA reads TGTGCCAGCAGCCAACCCAGGACAGGGCGGATCCCGGGCGGGGAGCTGTTTTTT. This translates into CASSQPRTGRIPGGELFF.

The CDR3 spells CASMGTWGTEAFF. In DNA, the CDR3 is TGTGCCAGCATGGGGACATGGGGAACTGAAGCTTTCTTT. The rearrangement joins TRBV2 to TRBJ1-1; TRBD1 is a possible D gene (6 bases). V lost 7 bases, J lost 5 bases, and 14 bases lay in between. Per germline, CDR1 SNHLY and CDR2 FYNNEI. This CDR3 has 13 residues.

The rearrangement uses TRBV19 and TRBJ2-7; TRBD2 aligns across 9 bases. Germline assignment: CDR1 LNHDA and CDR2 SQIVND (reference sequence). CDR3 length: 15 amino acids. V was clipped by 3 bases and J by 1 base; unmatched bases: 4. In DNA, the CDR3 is TGTGCCAGTAGTATGGCTAGCGGGGAATCCTACGAGCAGTACTTC. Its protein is CASSMASGESYEQYF.

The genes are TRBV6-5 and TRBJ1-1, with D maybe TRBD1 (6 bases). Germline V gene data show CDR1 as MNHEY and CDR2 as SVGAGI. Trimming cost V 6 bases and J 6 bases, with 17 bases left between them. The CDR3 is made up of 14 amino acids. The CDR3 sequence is CASRRPGGHPEAFF. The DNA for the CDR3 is TGTGCCAGCAGACGGCCGGGGGGGCATCCTGAAGCTTTCTTT.